Listed here is a single T cell receptor (beta chain). The antigen is unknown. Some 100,000 TCR templates were measured in each sample. Produced via immunoSEQ multiplex PCR; TCRdb's table is partial and in-frame only. The sample contains 100,000 to 120,000 clones, 80% to 95% of which appear only once. The CDR3 length is 11 residues. CDR1 and CDR2 (germline): SGHTA, FQGNSA. Trimming left V 8 bases short and J 10 bases short, with 13 bases between. This entry comes from a study of siplizumab effects on memory and regulatory T cells. Study-wide results and caveats: Proliferating CD4+ or CD8+ clones, roughly 75-95% of them, lacked an assignable naive or memory phenotype. Siplizumab caused a significant drop in alloreactive sequences traceable to unstimulated CD4+ memory cells.

V and J are TRBV7-2 and TRBJ2-3, with a tentative D call TRBD2 (5 bases). Sequencing used CD4+ T cells sorted from blood. This receptor was identified in a human donor in good health. The CDR3 protein is CASGPRGAQYF. As DNA, the CDR3 is TGTGCCAGCGGCCCCCGGGGTGCGCAGTATTTT. Combining the CDR3 with reference TRBV7-2 and TRBJ2-3 gives the whole variable domain GAGVSQSPSNKVTEKGKDVELRCDPISGHTALYWYRQSLGQGLEFLIYFQGNSAPDKSGLPSDRFSAERTGGSVSTLTIQRTQQEDSAVYLCASGPRGAQYFGPGTRLTVL.